This TCR beta chain was captured by sequencing in a study of human CD8 memory T cell subsets. Broader study findings: Stem-like memory T cells and precursor exhausted T cells had repertoires that overlapped very little. Measured by normalized Shannon-Wiener diversity, stem-like memory and precursor exhausted T cells were similarly high in diversity, which was not the case for effector memory cells.

The authors made TCR beta libraries using UMI-labeled 5' RACE. TCRdb reanalyzed the 5' RACE reads and collapses them to one entry per CDR3 protein, without DNA. The ten top clones account for over 15%, within a sample of 9,500 to 13,000 distinct CDR3 sequences. The germline V gene has CDR1 SGHVS and CDR2 FNYEAQ. The CDR3 sequence is 15 residues long. TPEX cells were CCR7+ PD-1+ TIGIT+ early memory CD8+ T cells with exhausted-like traits. Total CD8+ T cells came from negative magnetic enrichment. In each subset, RNA was taken from duplicate vials, each of 150,000 sorted CD8+ T cells. Notes on this clonotype: Antigen: not known.

Sequenced material: CD8+ T cells from PBMCs. The rearrangement joins TRBV7-6 to TRBJ1-2. The sequence came from a human donor in good health. The CDR3 protein is CASSPLGVTGGGYTF.